The 32 T cell receptor beta chains listed next were all sequenced from one sample in a study of T cell repertoires in cytomegalovirus infection. MiXCR was run by TCRdb on the reads, yielding one entry per CDR3 protein. There are approximately 97,000 distinct CDR3 sequences in the sample; 15% to 20% occur only once, and over 8% lies in the top ten. The sequencing sample was made of PBMCs. The receptors shown here come from a human donor in good health (CMV status not recorded). Some clones in this sample may be carry-over from other donors' samples.

This clonotype has just a few counts. The chain couples TRBV30 to TRBJ1-2; tentative D call: TRBD1 (5 bases). Germline loops: CDR1 GTSNPN, CDR2 SVGIG (reference sequence). This CDR3 region has 14 residues. Trimming took off 4 bases at V and 0 bases at J, with 12 bases between the two ends. The CDR3 spells CAWKPPGANYGYTF. The DNA of the CDR3 is TGTGCCTGGAAGCCTCCGGGGGCTAACTATGGCTACACCTTC. The full variable domain, rest sourced from reference TRBV30 and TRBJ1-2, is SQTIHQWPATLVQPVGSPLSLECTVEGTSNPNLYWYRQAAGRGLQLLFYSVGIGQISSEVPQNLSASRPQDRQFILSSKKLLLSDSGFYLCAWKPPGANYGYTFGSGTRLTVV.

This clonotype was observed a handful of times. This sequence joins TRBV18 and TRBJ1-1, with 7 bases identical to TRBD1. In germline, CDR1 is KGHSH, CDR2 LQKENI. V was clipped by 4 bases and J by 7 bases; unmatched bases: 6. The CDR3 sequence is 13 residues long. CDR3 region: CASSLGQKGEAFF. CDR3 in DNA: TGTGCCAGCTCACTGGGACAGAAGGGTGAAGCTTTCTTT.

This clonotype was seen more than once but under ten times. CDR3 DNA sequence: TGCAGCGTTGAAGTTCAGGGGATCTATGGCTACACCTTC. It is translated as CSVEVQGIYGYTF. The chain links TRBV29-1 to TRBJ1-2; D is possibly TRBD1 (6 bases). Germline V lookup: CDR1 SQVTM, CDR2 ANQGSEA. The CDR3 runs to 13 residues. V lost 1 base and J 4 bases, leaving 10 bases between the germline ends.

The rearrangement links TRBV7-2 to TRBJ2-5; D is perhaps TRBD2 (7 bases). The CDR3 extends over 15 amino acids. Germline CDR1 and CDR2: SGHTA and FQGNSA. V lost 5 bases and J lost 5, with 18 bases in between. CDR3 residues: CASSTDPGGRETQYF. The CDR3 bases are TGTGCCAGCAGCACCGATCCGGGGGGCAGGGAGACCCAGTACTTC.

In its sample, this clonotype was seen many times. The rearrangement joins TRBV7-2 to TRBJ2-7; the match to TRBD2 covers 10 bases. The ends lost 5 bases at V and 0 bases at J; junction bases unmatched: 1. The CDR3 is made up of 14 amino acids. Looked up from germline, CDR1 is SGHTA and CDR2 is FQGNSA. CDR3 region: CASSRTSGSYEQYF. The CDR3 DNA is TGTGCCAGCAGCCGGACTAGCGGCTCCTACGAGCAGTACTTC.

A note on this clonotype: Given a much more abundant clone one base away, this may be a read error. V gene TRBV7-9 combines with J gene TRBJ2-6, with D tentatively TRBD1 or TRBD2 (5 bases each). Germline loops: CDR1 SEHNR, CDR2 FQNEAQ (reference sequence). The CDR3 is 16 residues long. Between the trimmed V and J ends, which lost 6 bases and 4 bases, there was a span of 16 bases. The CDR3, as DNA: TGTGCCAGCAGTCGCATGGGGACGGGGGGGGCCAACGTCCTGACTTTC. Its protein product is CASSRMGTGGANVLTF.

The rearrangement links TRBV6-1 to TRBJ2-7; 9 nucleotides agree with TRBD1. Germline CDR1 and CDR2: MNHNS and SASEGT. The junction had 11 bases not matched to a gene; V was cut back by 6 bases and J by 5 bases. This CDR3 has 15 amino acids. The CDR3 protein is CASRSAGTGSDEQYF. The CDR3 DNA reads as TGTGCCAGCAGATCAGCCGGGACAGGGAGCGACGAGCAGTACTTC.

In its sample, this clonotype was seen a few times. CDR3 loop: CASSLGNQPQHF. The CDR3 nucleotides read TGTGCCAGCAGCTTAGGGAATCAGCCCCAGCATTTT. The chain carries TRBV7-9 and TRBJ1-5; D gene ambiguous. The CDR3 is 12 amino acids. V lost 1 base to trimming and J lost 4 bases, with 2 bases between them. Germline CDR1 reads SEHNR; CDR2 reads FQNEAQ (reference sequence).

At least ten counts were recorded for this clonotype. The chain joins TRBV7-2 to TRBJ2-7; 12 nucleotides line up with TRBD1. V trimming: 5 bases; J trimming: 2 bases; junction bases outside the gene matches: 4. The CDR3 is 15 amino acids. Germline CDR1 SGHTA, CDR2 FQGNSA. The CDR3 DNA reads TGTGCCAGCAGCCCGTGGGACAGGGGGCCCTACGAGCAGTACTTC. Protein sequence: CASSPWDRGPYEQYF.

Regarding this clonotype: Germline is not matched at one junction end, which may reflect a read error. This chain connects TRBV5-1 to TRBJ2-6; D could derive from TRBD1 or TRBD2 (5 bases each). The CDR3 length is 14 residues. Per germline, CDR1 SGHRS and CDR2 YFSETQ. The chain's CDR3 is CATKPPVGANVLAF. CDR3 bases: TGCGCCACCAAGCCCCCGGTCGGGGCCAACGTCCTGGCTTTC. Together with reference TRBV5-1 and TRBJ2-6, the CDR3 gives the full variable domain: KAGVTQTPRYLIKTRGQQVTLSCSPISGHRSVSWYQQTPGQGLQFLFEYFSETQRNKGNFPGRFSGRQFSNSRSEMNVSTLELGDSALYLCATKPPVGANVLAFGAGSRLTVL.

This clonotype was seen at least ten times. The chain has TRBV28 and TRBJ2-7; TRBD1 aligns across 7 bases. Germline lookup yields CDR1 MDHEN and CDR2 SYDVKM. The CDR3 is 15 residues long. V trimming: 4 bases; J trimming: 7 bases; junction bases outside the gene matches: 13. CDR3 DNA sequence: TGTGCCAGCAGTTCACGACAGGGTGGGATGTGGGAGCAGTACTTC. This codes for CASSSRQGGMWEQYF.

With respect to this clonotype: A much bigger clone sits one base away, suggesting this may be a read error. The CDR3 coding sequence is TGTGCCAGCAGTAGGAACAGACCCAACACCGGGGAGCTGTTTTTT. Translating gives CASSRNRPNTGELFF. The genes are TRBV27 and TRBJ2-2; no clear D gene. The CDR3 consists of 15 residues. Germline CDR1 is MNHEY and CDR2 is SMNVEV (reference sequence). Trimming removed 5 bases from V and 2 bases from J, with 12 bases in between.

V and J are TRBV7-2 and TRBJ1-6; TRBD1 is a possible D gene (6 bases). Per germline, CDR1 SGHTA and CDR2 FQGNSA. With 1 base removed from V and 7 bases from J, the gap between germline ends came to 14 bases. CDR3 length: 16 residues. CDR3 amino acids: CASSLVGPGVNSPLHF. The CDR3, as DNA: TGTGCCAGCAGCTTAGTTGGGCCAGGGGTAAATTCACCCCTCCACTTT.

By sample fraction, this clonotype is medium-sized (0.01 to 0.1%). The CDR3 coding sequence is TGTGCCAGCAGCTTAGCGCTGGGGAACACTGAAGCTTTCTTT. Encoded protein: CASSLALGNTEAFF. J is TRBJ1-1 and V is TRBV7-2; no firm D call. CDR1 is SGHTA and CDR2 is FQGNSA in the germline V gene. The V and J ends lost 0 bases and 1 base respectively, with 6 bases between them. This CDR3 is 14 amino acids long. Looking up the rest from reference TRBV7-2 and TRBJ1-1 gives the full variable domain: GAGVSQSPSNKVTEKGKDVELRCDPISGHTALYWYRQSLGQGLEFLIYFQGNSAPDKSGLPSDRFSAERTGGSVSTLTIQRTQQEDSAVYLCASSLALGNTEAFFGQGTRLTVV.

At least ten counts were recorded for this clonotype. This chain joins TRBV7-2 and TRBJ1-6; 11 bases are a match to TRBD1. Trimming cost V 3 bases and J 5 bases; bases outside gene matches: 0. Germline V gives CDR1 SGHTA, CDR2 FQGNSA. This CDR3 has 15 amino acids. The CDR3 sequence: CASSLGQGDNSPLHF. CDR3 DNA sequence: TGTGCCAGCAGCTTGGGACAGGGGGATAATTCACCCCTCCACTTT.

This chain connects TRBV2 to TRBJ2-7; D gene uncertain. Looked up from germline, CDR1 is SNHLY and CDR2 is FYNNEI. The CDR3 sequence is 11 residues long. The ends were cut back, 3 bases at V and 4 bases at J, with 4 bases in the middle. CDR3: CASSERYEQYF. The CDR3 region has the DNA TGTGCCAGCAGTGAGAGGTACGAGCAGTACTTC.

V is TRBV10-3 and J is TRBJ2-1; D not resolved. The CDR3 has 11 amino acids. Trimming removed 10 bases at V and 9 bases at J, with 13 bases between. The germline V gene has CDR1 ENHRY and CDR2 SYGVKD. CDR3 loop: CASGVSGEQFF. CDR3 nucleotides: TGTGCCAGCGGAGTCTCCGGTGAGCAGTTCTTC.

This clonotype was counted many times. This rearrangement joins TRBV6-1 to TRBJ2-6; 7 bases fit TRBD2. Germline V gene lookup returns CDR1 MNHNS and CDR2 SASEGT. V shed 5 bases and J 2 bases; nucleotides not matched to a gene: 9. CDR3 size: 17 residues. DNA of the CDR3: TGTGCCAGCAGTCTAATGCCGGGGGGAACTGGGGCCAACGTCCTGACTTTC. This sequence encodes CASSLMPGGTGANVLTF.

The table lists this clonotype with many counts. This chain uses TRBV4-1 with TRBJ1-5; D not resolved. CDR1 and CDR2 (germline): MGHRA, YSYEKL. The CDR3 has 13 residues. The V and J ends lost 4 bases and 5 bases respectively, with 9 bases between them. The CDR3 nucleotides read TGCGCCAGCAGCCGCGTCCGGGATCAGCCCCAGCATTTT. Translating it yields CASSRVRDQPQHF.

This clonotype was picked up many times. V usage is TRBV6-1 and J usage is TRBJ2-7; 12 bases are shared with TRBD1. The CDR3 has 15 residues. CDR1 and CDR2 from the germline V gene are MNHNS and SASEGT. Losses at the gene ends were 6 bases for V and 7 bases for J; bases not matched to a gene: 10. Written as DNA, the CDR3 is TGTGCCAGCAGATCGCCGGGACAGGGGGCTGGTGAGCAGTACTTC. It encodes CASRSPGQGAGEQYF.

J is TRBJ2-2 and V is TRBV5-4; maybe TRBD2 (5 bases). The CDR3 totals 16 residues. The V end was cut by 4 bases, the J end by 4 bases, with 17 bases between. Germline-derived CDR1 and CDR2 are SGHNT and YYREEE (reference sequence). CDR3: CASSPGLLLSTGELFF. The CDR3 DNA follows: TGTGCCAGCAGCCCAGGACTCCTTCTCTCCACCGGGGAGCTGTTTTTT.

This chain joins TRBV20-1 and TRBJ1-1; TRBD1 is a possible D gene (5 bases). The V end was cut by 5 bases, the J end by 1 base, with 8 bases between. Germline CDR1 is DFQATT and CDR2 is SNEGSKA (reference sequence). The CDR3 extends over 12 amino acids. For the CDR3, the DNA is TGCAGTGCTCTCAGGGAGAACACTGAAGCTTTCTTT. Protein: CSALRENTEAFF.

The J gene is TRBJ1-5, the V gene TRBV6-2 or TRBV6-3, with 8 bases identical to TRBD1. The CDR3 is 14 residues long. CDR1 and CDR2 (germline): MNHEY, SVGEGT. V lost 5 bases to trimming and J lost 5 bases; unmatched junction nucleotides: 5. The CDR3 loop reads CASSPTGEDQPQHF. CDR3 in DNA: TGTGCCAGCAGTCCGACAGGGGAGGATCAGCCCCAGCATTTT.

This clonotype was found many times. The gene calls are TRBV7-9 and TRBJ2-1; D not resolved. CDR1 is SEHNR and CDR2 is FQNEAQ in the germline V gene (reference sequence). The CDR3 totals 15 residues. V dropped 1 base and J dropped 0 bases, with 7 bases sitting between them. The CDR3 here is CASSLDPGSYNEQFF. CDR3 nucleotide sequence: TGTGCCAGCAGCTTAGATCCTGGCTCCTACAATGAGCAGTTCTTC.

The rearrangement links TRBV5-6 to TRBJ1-1; 7 bases map to TRBD1. The CDR3 sequence is 13 residues long. Trimming at V came to 2 bases and at J to 6 bases, leaving 4 bases not matched to a gene. CDR1 and CDR2 (germline): SGHDT, YYEEEE. CDR3 loop: CASSFDREPEAFF. CDR3 nucleotide sequence: TGTGCCAGCAGCTTTGACAGGGAACCTGAAGCTTTCTTT.

This clonotype turned up a few times. The chain is built from TRBV18 and TRBJ2-1; D not certain. This CDR3 is built from 15 residues. Germline V gives CDR1 KGHSH, CDR2 LQKENI. V lost 1 base, J lost 0 bases, and 7 bases lay in between. The CDR3: CASSPLSSSYNEQFF. CDR3 coding DNA: TGTGCCAGCTCACCACTTTCTAGCTCCTACAATGAGCAGTTCTTC.

The J gene is TRBJ1-1, the V gene TRBV6-4; 7 nucleotides match TRBD1. Germline V gene data show CDR1 as MRHNA and CDR2 as SNTAGT. V was pared by 8 bases and J by 0 bases, with 6 bases of the junction left unmatched. The CDR3 is 14 amino acids. The DNA of the CDR3 is TGTGCCAGCCTTATAGGACAGGTGAACACTGAAGCTTTCTTT. The encoded protein is CASLIGQVNTEAFF.

This sequence joins TRBV3-1 and TRBJ2-5; D is possibly TRBD2 (6 bases). The germline gives CDR1 LGHDT, CDR2 YNNKEL (reference sequence). The CDR3 totals 14 residues. V shed 4 bases and J shed 5 bases, with 14 bases lying between them. CDR3 coding DNA: TGTGCCAGCAGCCGACCGGGACGGGGGGAGACCCAGTACTTC. Its translation is CASSRPGRGETQYF.

V gene TRBV12-3 or TRBV12-4 combines with J gene TRBJ1-1, with D possibly TRBD1 on 5 matching bases. Trimming stripped 8 bases from V and 4 bases from J, with 17 bases between. This CDR3 is 14 amino acids long. DNA for the CDR3: TGTGCCAGCCTGAGGGGAGGCCCGGGCACTGAAGCTTTCTTT. This translates into CASLRGGPGTEAFF.

This clonotype has a count of ten or more. The chain recombines TRBV3-1 with TRBJ2-5, with a tentative D call TRBD2 (6 bases). V gave up 5 bases and J gave up 2 bases, with 24 bases separating them. Looked up from germline, CDR1 is LGHDT and CDR2 is YNNKEL (reference sequence). The CDR3 has 18 residues. CDR3 protein: CASSSTTISSAIQETQYF. DNA for the CDR3: TGTGCCAGCAGCTCTACCACCATATCTAGCGCAATTCAAGAGACCCAGTACTTC.

This clonotype was counted at least ten times. The chain couples TRBV7-3 to TRBJ2-5, with 10 bases that match TRBD2. Germline values: CDR1 SGHTA, CDR2 FQGTGA. CDR3 length equals 15 residues. V shed 4 bases and J 5 bases; nucleotides not matched to a gene: 7. Written as DNA, the CDR3 is TGTGCCAGCAGCTCGAGCGGGGGGGAGGAGGAGACCCAGTACTTC. It encodes CASSSSGGEEETQYF.

This clonotype was seen more than once but under ten times. The chain employs TRBV27 and TRBJ1-1, with no clear D. In germline, CDR1 is MNHEY, CDR2 SMNVEV (reference sequence). The CDR3 runs to 10 residues. Trimming took 9 bases from V and 10 from J, leaving 12 bases between them. In nucleotides, the CDR3 is TGTGCCAGGTCACACGCTGGAGCTTTCTTT. It translates to CARSHAGAFF.